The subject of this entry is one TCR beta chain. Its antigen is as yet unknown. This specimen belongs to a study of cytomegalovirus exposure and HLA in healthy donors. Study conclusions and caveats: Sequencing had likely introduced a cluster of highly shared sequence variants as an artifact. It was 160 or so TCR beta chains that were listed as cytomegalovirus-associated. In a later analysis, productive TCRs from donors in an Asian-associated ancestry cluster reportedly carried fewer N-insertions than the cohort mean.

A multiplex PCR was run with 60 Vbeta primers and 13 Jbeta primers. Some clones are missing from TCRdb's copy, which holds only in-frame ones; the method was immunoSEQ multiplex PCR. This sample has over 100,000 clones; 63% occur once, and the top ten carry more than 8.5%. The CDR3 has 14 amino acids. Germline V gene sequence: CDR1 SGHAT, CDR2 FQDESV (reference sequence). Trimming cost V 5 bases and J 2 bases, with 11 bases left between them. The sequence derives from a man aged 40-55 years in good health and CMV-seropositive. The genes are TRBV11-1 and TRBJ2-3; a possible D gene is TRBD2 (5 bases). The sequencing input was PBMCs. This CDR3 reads CASSPGVPTDTQYF. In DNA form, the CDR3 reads TGTGCCAGCAGCCCCGGGGTACCCACAGATACGCAGTATTTT. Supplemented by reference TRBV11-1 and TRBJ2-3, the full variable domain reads EAEVAQSPRYKITEKSQAVAFWCDPISGHATLYWYRQILGQGPELLVQFQDESVVDDSQLPKDRFSAERLKGVDSTLKIQPAELGDSAMYLCASSPGVPTDTQYFGPGTRLTVL.